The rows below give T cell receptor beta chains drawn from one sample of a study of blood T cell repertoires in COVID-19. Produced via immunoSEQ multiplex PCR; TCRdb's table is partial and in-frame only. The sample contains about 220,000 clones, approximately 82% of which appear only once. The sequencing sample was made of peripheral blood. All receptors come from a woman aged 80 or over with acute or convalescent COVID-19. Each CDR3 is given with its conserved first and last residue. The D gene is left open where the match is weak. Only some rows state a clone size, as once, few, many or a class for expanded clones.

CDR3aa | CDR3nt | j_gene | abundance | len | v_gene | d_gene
CASSLRLAGVNEQFF | TGTGCCAGCAGCCTGCGACTAGCGGGGGTCAATGAGCAGTTCTTC | TRBJ2-1 | NA | 15 | TRBV7-3 | TRBD2
CSVTSGLNEKLFF | TGCAGCGTTACTTCCGGACTTAATGAAAAACTGTTTTTT | TRBJ1-4 | NA | 13 | TRBV29-1 | NA
CASSTTWGGNYGYTF | TGTGCCAGTAGTACGACGTGGGGGGGCAACTATGGCTACACCTTC | TRBJ1-2 | NA | 15 | TRBV19 | NA
CASSSQGDTYGYTF | TGTGCCAGCAGCTCCCAGGGGGACACCTATGGCTACACCTTC | TRBJ1-2 | NA | 14 | TRBV5-5 | TRBD1
CASSPPTGSYGYTF | TGTGCCAGCAGCCCCCCGACCGGGAGCTATGGCTACACCTTC | TRBJ1-2 | NA | 14 | TRBV9 | NA
CASRRLNTEAFF | TGTGCCAGCCGGCGGTTGAACACTGAAGCTTTCTTT | TRBJ1-1 | NA | 12 | TRBV3-1/TRBV3-2 | NA
CASSLSSGGYNEQFF | TGTGCCAGCAGCTTATCGAGCGGGGGCTACAATGAGCAGTTCTTC | TRBJ2-1 | few | 15 | TRBV7-3 | TRBD2
CAISGSDREALFF | TGTGCCATCAGTGGATCAGACAGGGAAGCACTGTTTTTT | TRBJ1-4 | NA | 13 | TRBV10-3 | TRBD1
CAVSGGSLYGYTF | TGTGCCGTATCAGGGGGTTCCCTCTATGGCTACACCTTC | TRBJ1-2 | once | 13 | TRBV6-5 | TRBD1
CASSIAPSGGAGEQFF | TGTGCCAGTAGTATAGCCCCTAGCGGGGGGGCTGGAGAGCAGTTCTTC | TRBJ2-1 | NA | 16 | TRBV19 | TRBD2
CASSQDTGINSPLHF | TGTGCCAGCAGCCAAGATACAGGGATAAATTCACCCCTCCACTTT | TRBJ1-6 | NA | 15 | TRBV3-1/TRBV3-2 | NA